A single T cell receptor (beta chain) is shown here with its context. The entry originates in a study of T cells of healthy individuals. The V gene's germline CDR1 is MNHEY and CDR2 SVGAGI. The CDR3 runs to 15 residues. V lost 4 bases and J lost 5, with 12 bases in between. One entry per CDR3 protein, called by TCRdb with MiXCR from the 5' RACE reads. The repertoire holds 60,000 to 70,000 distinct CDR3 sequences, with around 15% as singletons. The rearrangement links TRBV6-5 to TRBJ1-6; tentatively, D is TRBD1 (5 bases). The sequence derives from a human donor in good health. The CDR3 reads CASSWDGLNNSPLHF. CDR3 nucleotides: TGTGCCAGCAGTTGGGACGGCCTTAATAATTCACCCCTCCACTTT.